The 26 T cell receptor beta chains below come from one sample, sequenced in a study of cytotoxic CD8 clonotypes in ibrutinib-treated CLL. The protocol was immunoSEQ multiplex PCR, while the TCRdb copy is restricted to in-frame clones and leaves out a portion. The sample includes tens of thousands of clones, 56% seen only once; the top ten take over 20%. The sequencing here drew on PBMCs, taken after 24 months of ibrutinib treatment. The origin of the receptors is a human donor with chronic lymphocytic leukemia.

The CDR3 nucleotides are TGCAGTATTAGCGGGAGTACCTACAATGAGCAGTTCTTC. Its protein product is CSISGSTYNEQFF. The gene calls are TRBV29-1 and TRBJ2-1, with TRBD2 matching 9 bases. The CDR3 totals 13 residues. The germline gives CDR1 SQVTM, CDR2 ANQGSEA.

This clone was seen only a few times. This rearrangement joins TRBV6-6 to TRBJ1-2, with D maybe TRBD1 (6 bases). V was cut by 6 bases and J by 7 bases, with 15 bases left in between. Germline V lookup: CDR1 MNHNY, CDR2 SVGAGI (reference sequence). CDR3 length: 13 residues. CDR3 DNA: TGTGCCAGCAGCCGCCGGGGGGCGGGTGGCTACACCTTC. Translating gives CASSRRGAGGYTF.

The chain recombines TRBV7-2 with TRBJ1-1; the D gene is possibly TRBD1 (6 bases). V lost 4 bases, J lost 10 bases, and 16 bases lay in between. Germline V gives CDR1 SGHTA, CDR2 FQGNSA. The CDR3 is 13 amino acids. CDR3 sequence: CASSSFGRGGAFF. The CDR3 nucleotides read TGTGCCAGCAGCTCCTTTGGAAGGGGGGGAGCTTTCTTT.

The chain employs TRBV10-3 and TRBJ2-2, with TRBD2 matching 9 bases. Losses at the gene ends were 5 bases for V and 4 bases for J; bases not matched to a gene: 11. This CDR3 has 17 amino acids. Germline-derived CDR1 and CDR2 are ENHRY and SYGVKD. The chain's CDR3 is CAISSFLAGAPTGELFF. CDR3 nucleotides: TGTGCCATCAGTTCCTTTTTAGCGGGGGCCCCCACCGGGGAGCTGTTTTTT.

This chain joins TRBV5-6 and TRBJ2-3, with D hard to call. Trimming took off 6 bases at V and 0 bases at J, with 23 bases between the two ends. Germline V gene data show CDR1 as SGHDT and CDR2 as YYEEEE. This CDR3 is built from 18 residues. CDR3 residues: CASILRRLLLTSTDTQYF. The CDR3 DNA follows: TGTGCCAGCATTCTCAGGCGGCTACTCCTCACTAGCACAGATACGCAGTATTTT.

The chain couples TRBV2 to TRBJ1-4; TRBD1 matches 10 bases. CDR1 SNHLY and CDR2 FYNNEI come from the germline V gene. The junction had 10 bases not matched to a gene; V was cut back by 10 bases and J by 8 bases. The CDR3 sequence is 14 residues long. The CDR3: CAIGGDRGGEKLFF. CDR3 coding DNA: TGTGCCATCGGGGGGGACAGGGGAGGCGAAAAACTGTTTTTT.

The rearrangement links TRBV7-9 to TRBJ2-2; the match to TRBD2 covers 8 bases. CDR3 length: 19 residues. The germline V gene encodes CDR1 SEHNR and CDR2 FQNEAQ (reference sequence). The junction had 14 bases not matched to a gene; V was cut back by 5 bases and J by 0 bases. In DNA, the CDR3 is TGTGCCAGCAGCCCACTTTCGGAGCGGGGGATATCGAACACCGGGGAGCTGTTTTTT. Protein sequence: CASSPLSERGISNTGELFF.

This clone was counted only a few times. This chain links TRBV19 with TRBJ2-1; no definite D call. V gave up 5 bases and J gave up 4 bases, with 15 bases separating them. The germline V gene encodes CDR1 LNHDA and CDR2 SQIVND (reference sequence). CDR3 length: 15 amino acids. The CDR3 here is CASSPQVLGYNEQFF. In DNA, the CDR3 is TGTGCCAGTAGTCCCCAGGTCTTAGGGTACAATGAGCAGTTCTTC.

This chain joins TRBV27 and TRBJ1-1; 9 bases are a match to TRBD1. J gave up 5 bases and V 5 bases, and 6 bases lay outside the gene matches. There are 14 residues in the CDR3. Germline V gene data show CDR1 as MNHEY and CDR2 as SMNVEV (reference sequence). CDR3 DNA sequence: TGTGCCAGCAGTACTTGGACAGGGGCAACTGAAGCTTTCTTT. Translation: CASSTWTGATEAFF.

This clone was observed a few times. The genes are TRBV5-4 and TRBJ2-2, with 7 nucleotides matching TRBD2. V dropped 3 bases and J dropped 5; count of bases not matched to a gene: 4. CDR3 length: 14 amino acids. The germline gives CDR1 SGHNT, CDR2 YYREEE (reference sequence). CDR3 nucleotides: TGTGCCAGCAGCTATCCGGGAGGAACCGGGGAGCTGTTTTTT. Amino acids: CASSYPGGTGELFF.

This chain connects TRBV11-2 to TRBJ1-4; no clear D gene. V dropped 0 bases and J dropped 7 bases, with 12 bases sitting between them. The CDR3 has 15 amino acids. Germline CDR1 SGHAT, CDR2 FQNNGV. Here the CDR3 DNA reads TGTGCCAGCAGCTTAGATGGAGTAGGACCTGAAAAACTGTTTTTT. This gives the protein CASSLDGVGPEKLFF.

The chain has TRBV9 and TRBJ2-2; possible D gene TRBD2, 5 bases. CDR3 length equals 16 residues. Germline-derived CDR1 and CDR2 are SGDLS and YYNGEE. V was clipped by 0 bases and J by 0 bases, with 9 bases between them. The CDR3 here is CASSVGTGPNTGELFF. The CDR3 coding sequence is TGTGCCAGCAGCGTAGGGACTGGTCCGAACACCGGGGAGCTGTTTTTT. Using reference TRBV9 and TRBJ2-2 for the parts outside the CDR3, the full variable domain is DSGVTQTPKHLITATGQRVTLRCSPRSGDLSVYWYQQSLDQGLQFLIQYYNGEERAKGNILERFSAQQFPDLHSELNLSSLELGDSALYFCASSVGTGPNTGELFFGEGSRLTVL.

The chain couples TRBV5-1 to TRBJ2-3, with TRBD1 as a possible D gene (5 bases). Trimming stripped 0 bases from V and 4 bases from J, with 12 bases between. Germline lookup yields CDR1 SGHRS and CDR2 YFSETQ. This CDR3 has 15 residues. DNA for the CDR3: TGCGCCAGCAGCTTGGTTGGCAGGGCCCCAGATACGCAGTATTTT. Translating gives CASSLVGRAPDTQYF.

The rearrangement links TRBV27 to TRBJ1-4; perhaps TRBD1 as D (5 bases). V was cut by 3 bases and J by 8 bases, with 22 bases left in between. The CDR3 consists of 17 residues. CDR1 and CDR2 from the germline V gene are MNHEY and SMNVEV (reference sequence). As DNA, the CDR3 is TGTGCCAGCAGTTTGAGGGGAACAAGACGAGTAAGGGAAAAACTGTTTTTT. It yields the protein CASSLRGTRRVREKLFF.

The chain uses TRBV29-1 and TRBJ2-3; 7 nucleotides match TRBD1. Trimming took 4 bases from V and 2 from J; bases not matched to a gene: 6. The CDR3 extends over 14 amino acids. Germline assignment: CDR1 SQVTM and CDR2 ANQGSEA. Written as DNA, the CDR3 is TGCAGCGTTGCGGCCGGGACAGCCACAGATACGCAGTATTTT. Translated: CSVAAGTATDTQYF.

The V call is TRBV2, the J call TRBJ1-1, with D possibly matching TRBD1 (6 bases). The germline V gene has CDR1 SNHLY and CDR2 FYNNEI. The CDR3 is made up of 14 amino acids. Trimming pared 8 bases from V and 1 base from J, leaving 14 bases between. The CDR3 here is CASPRGGPNTEAFF. CDR3 DNA sequence: TGTGCCAGCCCTCGGGGGGGGCCGAACACTGAAGCTTTCTTT.

The J gene is TRBJ2-6, the V gene TRBV7-9, with D perhaps being TRBD1 or TRBD2 (5 bases each). Trimming removed 4 bases at V and 3 bases at J, with 10 bases between. In germline, CDR1 is SEHNR, CDR2 FQNEAQ (reference sequence). The CDR3 loop spans 15 amino acids. CDR3 protein: CASSSGTFGANVLTF. CDR3 in DNA: TGTGCCAGCAGCTCCGGGACCTTTGGGGCCAACGTCCTGACTTTC.

A few counts support this clone. The V gene is TRBV27, the J gene TRBJ1-1; D not certain. CDR1 MNHEY and CDR2 SMNVEV come from the germline V gene (reference sequence). This CDR3 has 12 amino acids. The ends were cut back, 6 bases at V and 0 bases at J, with 5 bases in the middle. DNA for the CDR3: TGTGCCAGCAGGAATCTGAACACTGAAGCTTTCTTT. Protein product: CASRNLNTEAFF.

This clone was seen a few times. CDR3 coding DNA: TGTGCCAGTAGACTCACCTCGGACACTGAAGCTTTCTTT. This sequence encodes CASRLTSDTEAFF. The chain joins TRBV6-1 to TRBJ1-1; the D is unclear. This CDR3 has 13 amino acids. Trimming shortened V by 9 bases and J by 3 bases, and 14 bases separated the two germline ends. From germline, CDR1 is MNHNS and CDR2 SASEGT.

The V and J genes are TRBV4-1 and TRBJ2-1; 10 nucleotides agree with TRBD2. This CDR3 has 19 amino acids. Trimming at V came to 0 bases and at J to 7 bases, leaving 15 bases not matched to a gene. Germline CDR1 is MGHRA and CDR2 is YSYEKL. CDR3 coding DNA: TGCGCCAGCAGCCAAGAGCCCCGGGGTCTAGCGGGAGCGTGGAATGAGCAGTTCTTC. This gives the protein CASSQEPRGLAGAWNEQFF.

V is TRBV6-4 and J is TRBJ2-7; TRBD1 matches at 10 bases. Trimming removed 2 bases from V and 0 bases from J; junction bases left unmatched: 4. This CDR3 is built from 16 residues. CDR1 and CDR2 (germline): MRHNA, SNTAGT. The CDR3 region has the DNA TGTGCCAGCAGTGACGGGGGACAGGGGAGCTCCTACGAGCAGTACGTC. Translating gives CASSDGGQGSSYEQYV.

This clone showed up many times. The chain combines TRBV6-1 with TRBJ1-2, with 11 bases aligning to TRBD1. CDR1 and CDR2 (germline): MNHNS, SASEGT. V gave up 10 bases and J gave up 8 bases; unmatched junction bases: 15. CDR3 length: 15 residues. The CDR3 DNA reads TGTGCCATCAGGGTAACCGGGACAGGGGGTAACGGCTACACCTTC. Translated: CAIRVTGTGGNGYTF.

This clone came up a few times. CDR3 in amino acids: CASSPRTGAQPQHF. CDR3 in DNA: TGTGCCAGCAGCCCTAGGACAGGGGCTCAGCCCCAGCATTTT. The genes are TRBV2 and TRBJ1-5; 9 positions agree with TRBD1. Germline CDR1 reads SNHLY; CDR2 reads FYNNEI. J lost 6 bases, V lost 6 bases, and 6 bases had no gene match. This CDR3 has 14 residues.

This chain joins TRBV5-1 and TRBJ1-4; perhaps TRBD1 as D (5 bases). Trimming took off 8 bases at V and 4 bases at J, with 15 bases between the two ends. CDR1 SGHRS and CDR2 YFSETQ come from the germline V gene. This CDR3 is 14 amino acids long. The CDR3 loop is CASGTGLGNEKLFF. The DNA of the CDR3 is TGCGCCAGTGGAACAGGACTGGGTAATGAAAAACTGTTTTTT.

This sequence joins TRBV2 and TRBJ1-6, with 9 bases lining up with TRBD1. V shed 4 bases and J 9 bases; nucleotides not matched to a gene: 1. In germline, CDR1 is SNHLY, CDR2 FYNNEI. The CDR3 extends over 13 amino acids. CDR3 in DNA: TGTGCCAGCAGTGGGGACAGGGTTTCACCCCTCCACTTT. This translates into CASSGDRVSPLHF. The complete variable domain, with remaining parts taken from reference TRBV2 and TRBJ1-6, reads EPEVTQTPSHQVTQMGQEVILRCVPISNHLYFYWYRQILGQKVEFLVSFYNNEISEKSEIFDDQFSVERPDGSNFTLKIRSTKLEDSAMYFCASSGDRVSPLHFGNGTRLTVT.

This clone has just one count. This chain uses TRBV27 with TRBJ2-7; D call uncertain. Germline V CDR1 and CDR2: MNHEY, SMNVEV (reference sequence). V was clipped by 3 bases and J by 2 bases, with 14 bases between them. The CDR3 runs 15 residues. This CDR3 is CASSFSQVYPYEQYF. The CDR3 region has the DNA TGTGCCAGCAGTTTTTCCCAGGTTTATCCCTACGAGCAGTACTTC.